This entry lists 26 T cell receptor beta chains sequenced from one sample in a study of blood T cell repertoires in COVID-19. This table comes from immunoSEQ multiplex PCR, and its TCRdb copy is limited to in-frame clones, with some not included. The repertoire holds 200,000 to 300,000 clones, with 75% to 90% as singletons. Sample: PBMCs or T cells enriched from blood (not recorded which). These TCRs come from a woman between 40 and 55 years old with acute COVID-19.

CDR3 protein: CASSQTGGGFNEQFF. Written as DNA, the CDR3 is TGCGCCAGCAGCCAGACAGGGGGAGGATTCAATGAGCAGTTCTTC. The chain recombines TRBV5-1 with TRBJ2-1; 9 bases align to TRBD1. Germline CDR1 is SGHRS and CDR2 is YFSETQ. J lost 6 bases, V lost 4 bases, and 8 bases had no gene match. CDR3 size: 15 residues.

This clone is a singleton in its sample. V is TRBV10-1 and J is TRBJ2-7; 12 bases are a match to TRBD2. Germline loops: CDR1 WNHNN, CDR2 SYGVQD (reference sequence). The junction had 3 bases not matched to a gene; V was cut back by 2 bases and J by 4 bases. This CDR3 region has 15 residues. CDR3 coding DNA: TGCGCCAGCAGTGAGCACGGGACTAGCGGGTACGAGCAGTACTTC. Translated, it gives CASSEHGTSGYEQYF.

In its sample, this clone was seen once. The gene calls are TRBV30 and TRBJ2-1, with D perhaps matching TRBD2 (5 bases). This CDR3 is 12 amino acids long. CDR1 is GTSNPN, CDR2 SVGIG, per germline (reference sequence). V was clipped by 3 bases and J by 4 bases, with 7 bases between them. The CDR3 coding sequence is TGTGCCTGGAGGACGGGGTACAATGAGCAGTTCTTC. Translating gives CAWRTGYNEQFF.

The genes are TRBV30 and TRBJ2-7; D gene unclear. The germline V gene encodes CDR1 GTSNPN and CDR2 SVGIG (reference sequence). The CDR3 sequence is 11 residues long. V lost 2 bases, J lost 2 bases, and 4 bases lay in between. CDR3 protein: CAWSIAYEQYF. CDR3 nucleotide sequence: TGTGCCTGGAGTATCGCCTACGAGCAGTACTTC.

The rearrangement links TRBV27 to TRBJ2-2; the match to TRBD2 covers 9 bases. The CDR3 length is 18 residues. The V segment lost 5 bases and the J segment 2 bases; nucleotides outside the gene matches: 12. The germline V gene encodes CDR1 MNHEY and CDR2 SMNVEV (reference sequence). CDR3 bases: TGTGCCAGCAGTCCCAACCCCGGACTAGCGAGCAACACCGGGGAGCTGTTTTTT. It translates to CASSPNPGLASNTGELFF.

The V gene is TRBV24-1, the J gene TRBJ1-5; the match to TRBD1 covers 7 bases. From germline, CDR1 is KGHDR and CDR2 SFDVKD. The CDR3 runs to 15 residues. The junction had 5 bases not matched to a gene; V was cut back by 2 bases and J by 5 bases. The CDR3 sequence: CATSDSGGVHQPQHF. The CDR3 bases are TGTGCCACCAGTGATTCAGGGGGAGTTCATCAGCCCCAGCATTTT.

V usage is TRBV12-3 or TRBV12-4 and J usage is TRBJ1-6; D is uncertain. Trimming took off 6 bases at V and 14 bases at J, with 14 bases between the two ends. This CDR3 comprises 12 residues. The CDR3 DNA follows: TGTGCCAGCAGCCTGGGGAGATGGGCCCTCCACTTT. Encoded protein: CASSLGRWALHF.

The CDR3 region has the DNA TGTGCCAGCAGCTTAGCTACAGTTGCCGGGGAGCTGTTTTTT. This gives the protein CASSLATVAGELFF. V gene TRBV11-3 combines with J gene TRBJ2-2, with D hard to call. CDR3 length equals 14 residues. V was shortened by 1 base and J by 6 bases, with 9 bases between the two germline ends. CDR1 SGHNT and CDR2 YENEEA come from the germline V gene.

The genes are TRBV6-5 and TRBJ1-5; D remains ambiguous. Germline V gives CDR1 MNHEY, CDR2 SVGAGI. The length of the CDR3 is 16 residues. V was trimmed by 0 bases and J by 1 base, leaving 10 bases between them. This CDR3 is CASSYSGAPSNQPQHF. CDR3 DNA: TGTGCCAGCAGTTACTCTGGAGCCCCAAGCAATCAGCCCCAGCATTTT.

Only one count was recorded for this clone. This chain connects TRBV7-9 to TRBJ2-1; TRBD2 agrees at 10 bases. Germline V gene sequence: CDR1 SEHNR, CDR2 FQNEAQ (reference sequence). The CDR3 is 18 amino acids. The junction had 26 bases not matched to a gene; V was cut back by 8 bases and J by 13 bases. The CDR3 is CASRRKASGGPQTSIQFF. The CDR3 DNA sequence: TGTGCCAGCCGGCGAAAGGCTAGCGGGGGACCCCAGACGAGTATCCAGTTCTTC.

This clone was observed a single time. The CDR3 DNA reads as TGTGCCAGCAGCTTAAATCCCGACAGGGTTGGGGAGACCCAGTACTTC. This codes for CASSLNPDRVGETQYF. The V gene is TRBV7-3, the J gene TRBJ2-5; 7 nucleotides align to TRBD1. Germline values: CDR1 SGHTA, CDR2 FQGTGA. CDR3 size: 16 residues. V was pared by 1 base and J by 5 bases, with 10 bases of the junction left unmatched.

V usage is TRBV9 and J usage is TRBJ1-6; no clear D. This CDR3 has 15 amino acids. Germline CDR1 and CDR2: SGDLS and YYNGEE. Trimming removed 4 bases from V and 6 bases from J, with 14 bases in between. The CDR3 DNA reads TGTGCCAGCAGCTCGATGGTAGGAGTTAATTCACCCCTCCACTTT. Translated, it gives CASSSMVGVNSPLHF.

This clone was recorded only once. CDR3 sequence (DNA): TGTGCCTGGAGTCGGTTAACCTATGGCTACACCTTC. Translating gives CAWSRLTYGYTF. The V call is TRBV30, the J call TRBJ1-2; no clear D. Germline V gene data show CDR1 as GTSNPN and CDR2 as SVGIG (reference sequence). V lost 2 bases and J 4 bases, leaving 8 bases between the germline ends. CDR3 length: 12 amino acids.

The CDR3 here is CASSLDGGANTEAFF. The DNA for the CDR3 is TGCGCCAGCAGCTTGGACGGGGGGGCGAACACTGAAGCTTTCTTT. This chain connects TRBV5-1 to TRBJ1-1; the D gene is possibly TRBD1 (6 bases). This CDR3 is 15 amino acids long. The V end lost 0 bases, the J end lost 1 base, and 10 bases lay between the germline ends. Germline V gene lookup returns CDR1 SGHRS and CDR2 YFSETQ. Filled out from reference TRBV5-1 and TRBJ1-1, the complete variable domain reads KAGVTQTPRYLIKTRGQQVTLSCSPISGHRSVSWYQQTPGQGLQFLFEYFSETQRNKGNFPGRFSGRQFSNSRSEMNVSTLELGDSALYLCASSLDGGANTEAFFGQGTRLTVV.

The rearrangement joins TRBV29-1 to TRBJ1-3; tentative D call: TRBD1 (5 bases). V was shortened by 1 base and J by 9 bases, with 10 bases between the two germline ends. The CDR3 is 12 amino acids. CDR1 SQVTM and CDR2 ANQGSEA come from the germline V gene. The CDR3 loop is CSVEVRVGTIYF. CDR3 bases: TGCAGCGTTGAAGTCAGGGTGGGCACCATATATTTT. Complete variable domain (other parts from reference TRBV29-1 and TRBJ1-3): SAVISQKPSRDICQRGTSLTIQCQVDSQVTMMFWYRQQPGQSLTLIATANQGSEATYESGFVIDKFPISRPNLTFSTLTVSNMSPEDSSIYLCSVEVRVGTIYFGEGSWLTVV.

The chain links TRBV11-1 to TRBJ2-7; no clear D gene. Germline CDR1 reads SGHAT; CDR2 reads FQDESV (reference sequence). The CDR3 is 14 residues long. Trimming pared 1 base from V and 2 bases from J, leaving 9 bases between. This CDR3 is CASSLEARPYEQYF. The CDR3 DNA reads as TGTGCCAGCAGCTTAGAGGCCAGGCCCTACGAGCAGTACTTC.

Notes on this clone: The junction does not match germline at one end; this may be a read error. DNA for the CDR3: TGTGCCAGCAGCGAAGAGGGGACAGGGGGCTATAATCAGCCCCAGCATTTT. Amino acid sequence: CASSEEGTGGYNQPQHF. The genes are TRBV4-2 and TRBJ1-5; 12 positions agree with TRBD1. Germline V gene sequence: CDR1 LGHNA, CDR2 YNFKEQ. There are 17 residues in the CDR3.

This chain links TRBV15 with TRBJ1-2, with D possibly being TRBD1 (6 bases). Looked up from germline, CDR1 is LNHNV and CDR2 is YYDKDF (reference sequence). The CDR3 has 14 residues. V was shortened by 1 base and J by 5 bases, with 11 bases between the two germline ends. CDR3 sequence: CATSRAPTGYGYTF. In DNA, the CDR3 is TGTGCCACCAGCAGAGCTCCCACAGGGTATGGCTACACCTTC. The variable domain in full, with the rest retrieved from reference TRBV15 and TRBJ1-2, is DAMVIQNPRYQVTQFGKPVTLSCSQTLNHNVMYWYQQKSSQAPKLLFHYYDKDFNNEADTPDNFQSRRPNTSFCFLDIRSPGLGDTAMYLCATSRAPTGYGYTFGSGTRLTVV.

The sample holds one count of this clone. This chain uses TRBV9 with TRBJ2-7, with D tentatively TRBD1 (6 bases). The CDR3 contains 14 residues. CDR1 is SGDLS, CDR2 YYNGEE, per germline. V dropped 0 bases and J dropped 6 bases, with 13 bases sitting between them. CDR3 amino acids: CASSVGSDRGEQYF. The CDR3 nucleotides read TGTGCCAGCAGCGTAGGATCGGACAGAGGCGAGCAGTACTTC.

The chain couples TRBV6-5 to TRBJ2-5; 7 bases line up with TRBD2. Germline CDR1 is MNHEY and CDR2 is SVGAGI. V lost 3 bases and J lost 2; bases outside the gene matches: 6. The CDR3 has 15 amino acids. The CDR3 loop is CASSYRGGGQETQYF. The CDR3 DNA follows: TGTGCCAGCAGTTATCGCGGGGGTGGGCAAGAGACCCAGTACTTC.

This clone occurred a few times. V usage is TRBV25-1 and J usage is TRBJ2-7; 8 bases fit TRBD1. Germline CDR1 and CDR2: MGHDK and SYGVNS. CDR3 size: 15 residues. V was clipped by 8 bases and J by 4 bases; unmatched bases: 13. The CDR3 nucleotides are TGTGCCAGCGGTCCGTCGGCAGGGGGCGATTACGAGCAGTACTTC. Its translation is CASGPSAGGDYEQYF.

The rearrangement links TRBV6-5 to TRBJ2-2, with D unresolved. The CDR3 sequence is 15 residues long. Deletions cut 0 bases from V and 1 base from J, with 6 bases between. CDR1 is MNHEY and CDR2 is SVGAGI in the germline V gene. Here the CDR3 DNA reads TGTGCCAGCAGTTACTCGAGAGGGAACACCGGGGAGCTGTTTTTT. This gives the protein CASSYSRGNTGELFF.

V is TRBV2 and J is TRBJ2-1; the match to TRBD1 covers 8 bases. Germline V gene data show CDR1 as SNHLY and CDR2 as FYNNEI. Trimming cost V 7 bases and J 9 bases; bases outside gene matches: 11. The CDR3 covers 14 residues. CDR3 loop: CASTIEDRVTEQFF. The CDR3 DNA reads as TGTGCCAGCACCATCGAGGACAGGGTCACTGAGCAGTTCTTC.

The J gene is TRBJ2-2, the V gene TRBV7-9; the match to TRBD2 covers 15 bases. Losses at the gene ends were 4 bases for V and 7 bases for J; bases not matched to a gene: 7. The length of the CDR3 is 17 residues. Germline V gene data show CDR1 as SEHNR and CDR2 as FQNEAQ (reference sequence). CDR3 DNA: TGTGCCAGCAGCTCCGGACTAGCGGGAGGGGATCTCGGGGAGCTGTTTTTT. The encoded protein is CASSSGLAGGDLGELFF.

The chain carries TRBV19 and TRBJ1-1; possibly TRBD1 for D (6 bases). The V end was cut by 1 base, the J end by 6 bases, with 12 bases between. The CDR3 loop spans 14 amino acids. Germline lookup yields CDR1 LNHDA and CDR2 SQIVND (reference sequence). DNA of the CDR3: TGTGCCAGTAGTATAGGGACAGAGATTTCTGAAGCTTTCTTT. Protein: CASSIGTEISEAFF. The full variable domain, rest sourced from reference TRBV19 and TRBJ1-1, is DGGITQSPKYLFRKEGQNVTLSCEQNLNHDAMYWYRQDPGQGLRLIYYSQIVNDFQKGDIAEGYSVSREKKESFPLTVTSAQKNPTAFYLCASSIGTEISEAFFGQGTRLTVV.

The chain has TRBV5-1 and TRBJ2-7; 8 bases are a match to TRBD1. CDR3 length: 15 amino acids. V dropped 4 bases and J dropped 3; count of bases not matched to a gene: 9. Germline loops: CDR1 SGHRS, CDR2 YFSETQ. The CDR3 bases are TGCGCCAGCAGCACAGGACAGGGAGTATTCTACGAGCAGTACTTC. It yields the protein CASSTGQGVFYEQYF.